Detailed here is one T cell receptor (beta chain). This entry is derived from a study of blood T cell repertoires in COVID-19. Study-level information: COVID-19 samples from acute and convalescent phases originated in the United States, Italy and Spain.

The protocol was immunoSEQ multiplex PCR, while the TCRdb copy is restricted to in-frame clones and leaves out a portion. Altogether about 70,000 clones are present, around 79% being singletons, with the ten largest covering about 40%. Germline V CDR1 and CDR2: KGHDR, SFDVKD. There are 15 residues in the CDR3. V lost 3 bases, J lost 4 bases, and 7 bases stayed unmatched. This sequence originates from a woman between 70 and 85 years old with acute or convalescent COVID-19. Sequencing was performed on peripheral blood. V usage is TRBV24-1 and J usage is TRBJ1-2, with 7 positions matching TRBD1. CDR3 amino acids: CATSDLGTDLYGYTF. The CDR3 bases are TGTGCCACCAGTGATCTGGGGACAGACCTCTATGGCTACACCTTC.